One and the same sample provided the 8 T cell receptor beta chains below, sequenced in a study of blood T cell repertoires in COVID-19. Libraries were prepared by immunoSEQ multiplex PCR; TCRdb keeps only in-frame clonotypes and omits some of them. The data show about 51,000 clones, 75% to 90% seen once. The specimen sequenced was peripheral blood. The receptors come from a man aged 60-69 years with acute or convalescent COVID-19.

V and J are TRBV27 and TRBJ2-1; D perhaps matches TRBD1 (6 bases). CDR3 size: 17 residues. In germline, CDR1 is MNHEY, CDR2 SMNVEV (reference sequence). Trimming cost V 0 bases and J 0 bases, with 12 bases left between them. The CDR3 here is CASSLSPQGFSYNEQFF. The CDR3 region has the DNA TGTGCCAGCAGTTTATCACCACAGGGTTTCTCCTACAATGAGCAGTTCTTC.

The V call is TRBV10-3, the J call TRBJ2-1, with D perhaps matching TRBD2 (6 bases). V was pared by 2 bases and J by 5 bases, with 16 bases between. Germline V lookup: CDR1 ENHRY, CDR2 SYGVKD. There are 16 residues in the CDR3. The chain's CDR3 is CAISERPGVGNNEQFF. In DNA, the CDR3 is TGTGCCATCAGTGAGCGACCGGGAGTGGGGAACAATGAGCAGTTCTTC.

This chain connects TRBV7-9 to TRBJ2-5, with no clear D. CDR1 and CDR2 (germline): SEHNR, FQNEAQ (reference sequence). Trimming stripped 5 bases from V and 5 bases from J, with 9 bases between. The CDR3 has 12 amino acids. This CDR3 reads CASSRDLETQYF. CDR3 bases: TGTGCCAGCAGCAGGGATCTGGAGACCCAGTACTTC. Combining the CDR3 with reference TRBV7-9 and TRBJ2-5 gives the whole variable domain DTGVSQNPRHKITKRGQNVTFRCDPISEHNRLYWYRQTLGQGPEFLTYFQNEAQLEKSRLLSDRFSAERPKGSFSTLEIQRTEQGDSAMYLCASSRDLETQYFGPGTRLLVL.

Here the CDR3 DNA reads TGTGCCAGCAAACCGGGACTGACCCAAGAGACCCAGTACTTC. It specifies CASKPGLTQETQYF. The V call is TRBV5-4, the J call TRBJ2-5; D might be TRBD2 (6 bases). Germline V gene sequence: CDR1 SGHNT, CDR2 YYREEE (reference sequence). Trimming took 6 bases from V and 1 from J, leaving 13 bases between them. This CDR3 spans 14 amino acids.

V is TRBV3-1 (or the pseudogene TRBV3-2) and J is TRBJ1-3, with 7 bases matching TRBD1. Per germline, CDR1 LGHDT and CDR2 YNNKEL (reference sequence). The CDR3 is 14 amino acids. V gave up 4 bases and J gave up 4 bases; unmatched junction bases: 4. CDR3: CASSLTDRGNTIYF. The CDR3 nucleotides read TGTGCCAGCAGCCTCACGGACAGGGGAAACACCATATATTTT.

The rearrangement uses TRBV28 and TRBJ1-5; TRBD1 aligns across 9 bases. Germline-derived CDR1 and CDR2 are MDHEN and SYDVKM. Germline trimming cut 2 bases from V and 3 bases from J; bases unmatched to any gene: 11. The CDR3 is 18 amino acids. The CDR3 DNA follows: TGTGCCAGCAGTTTAGGCCCACAGGGGGCATATGCCAATCAGCCCCAGCATTTT. As protein: CASSLGPQGAYANQPQHF.

This clone was seen only a few times. V gene TRBV6-1 combines with J gene TRBJ1-3; TRBD1 is a possible D gene (5 bases). V lost 2 bases and J 6 bases, leaving 14 bases between the germline ends. The CDR3 length is 15 residues. Germline CDR1 is MNHNS and CDR2 is SASEGT. The CDR3 region has the DNA TGTGCCAGCAGTGAAAGGGCAGGGTACGAAAACACCATATATTTT. Amino acids: CASSERAGYENTIYF.

V is TRBV10-3 and J is TRBJ1-5; the D is unclear. This CDR3 region has 11 residues. Trimming left V 6 bases short and J 4 bases short, with 4 bases between. Germline V CDR1 and CDR2: ENHRY, SYGVKD. CDR3 in amino acids: CAISRNQPQHF. The CDR3 bases are TGTGCCATCAGCAGGAATCAGCCCCAGCATTTT.